These 20 T cell receptor beta chains came from one sample sequenced in a study of neurological immune-mediated disorders. TCRdb recomputed calls from the 5' RACE reads with MiXCR, one row per CDR3 protein. The repertoire consists of fewer than 75,000 distinct CDR3 sequences, with nearly 3.5% occurring once and the leading ten covering 3.7%. Sequencing was performed on PBMCs. Receptors originate from a man in his forties or fifties with multiple sclerosis.

This clonotype was seen at least ten times. The V gene is TRBV11-2, the J gene TRBJ2-1, with 11 bases matching TRBD2. Germline V gives CDR1 SGHAT, CDR2 FQNNGV. The ends lost 5 bases at V and 4 bases at J; junction bases unmatched: 4. The CDR3 length is 15 residues. DNA for the CDR3: TGTGCCAGCAGCGATACTAGCGGGGGATACAATGAGCAGTTCTTC. This translates into CASSDTSGGYNEQFF.

This clonotype has just a few counts. This rearrangement joins TRBV5-1 to TRBJ1-6; 8 bases fit TRBD1. The J segment lost 9 bases and the V segment lost 4 bases, leaving 9 bases of the junction unmatched. Germline CDR1 is SGHRS and CDR2 is YFSETQ. The CDR3 consists of 15 residues. CDR3 nucleotides: TGCGCCAGCAGCCTCGGACAGGGTGGGGGTTCACCCCTCCACTTT. This sequence encodes CASSLGQGGGSPLHF.

This clonotype was seen many times. The chain is built from TRBV10-3 and TRBJ2-7; D is uncertain. From germline, CDR1 is ENHRY and CDR2 SYGVKD. V was cut by 3 bases and J by 3 bases, with 9 bases left in between. There are 13 residues in the CDR3. CDR3 protein: CAISEIQNYEQYF. As DNA, the CDR3 is TGTGCCATCAGTGAAATACAGAACTACGAGCAGTACTTC.

This clonotype was counted many times. The rearrangement joins TRBV20-1 to TRBJ2-5; 12 nucleotides agree with TRBD2. Germline CDR1 reads DFQATT; CDR2 reads SNEGSKA (reference sequence). The trim removed 6 bases at V and 4 bases at J, leaving 12 bases unmatched. The CDR3 is 16 amino acids. The CDR3 loop is CSAPRLAGGLAETQYF. In nucleotides, the CDR3 is TGCAGTGCGCCCAGGCTAGCGGGAGGGTTGGCAGAGACCCAGTACTTC.

At least ten counts were recorded for this clonotype. The chain carries TRBV15 and TRBJ1-3, with 7 positions matching TRBD1. CDR3 size: 16 residues. Germline-derived CDR1 and CDR2 are LNHNV and YYDKDF (reference sequence). V lost 0 bases to trimming and J lost 4 bases; unmatched junction nucleotides: 6. CDR3 DNA sequence: TGTGCCACCAGCAGAGATAGGGGACAGACGGGAAACACCATATATTTT. Translating it yields CATSRDRGQTGNTIYF.

This clonotype was seen repeatedly, ten times or more. The chain has TRBV5-1 and TRBJ2-5; TRBD2 aligns across 9 bases. This CDR3 is built from 16 residues. Germline V gene sequence: CDR1 SGHRS, CDR2 YFSETQ. V shed 4 bases and J 0 bases; nucleotides not matched to a gene: 7. The CDR3 sequence: CASSPTGLAYQETQYF. Here the CDR3 DNA reads TGCGCCAGCAGCCCAACGGGACTAGCTTACCAAGAGACCCAGTACTTC.

The sample holds many counts of this clonotype. The chain employs TRBV7-9 and TRBJ2-7; no definite D call. Looked up from germline, CDR1 is SEHNR and CDR2 is FQNEAQ (reference sequence). This CDR3 is 15 amino acids long. V was shortened by 1 base and J by 6 bases, with 16 bases between the two germline ends. DNA for the CDR3: TGTGCCAGCAGCTTAGGGGCACTCCCCCGGCCCGAGCAGTACTTC. Amino acid sequence: CASSLGALPRPEQYF.

In its sample, this clonotype was seen many times. The chain employs TRBV7-6 and TRBJ1-2; TRBD1 agrees at 7 bases. V lost 3 bases and J lost 7; bases outside the gene matches: 2. Germline CDR1 and CDR2: SGHVS and FNYEAQ. CDR3 length equals 12 residues. CDR3 sequence: CASSLDRIGYTF. For the CDR3, the DNA is TGTGCCAGCAGCTTGGACAGGATTGGCTACACCTTC.

In its sample, this clonotype was seen many times. This chain uses TRBV29-1 with TRBJ2-7; the match to TRBD1 covers 10 bases. The CDR3 length is 12 residues. The trim removed 4 bases at V and 7 bases at J, leaving 4 bases unmatched. CDR1 is SQVTM, CDR2 ANQGSEA, per germline. CDR3 coding DNA: TGCAGCGTTGGACAGGGGGCATGGGAGCAGTACTTC. Protein sequence: CSVGQGAWEQYF.

The table lists this clonotype with many counts. V and J are TRBV10-3 and TRBJ2-2; D gene uncertain. V was trimmed by 4 bases and J by 1 base, leaving 1 base between them. CDR1 ENHRY and CDR2 SYGVKD come from the germline V gene. The CDR3 totals 12 residues. This chain's CDR3 is CAISGNTGELFF. The CDR3 nucleotides are TGTGCCATCAGTGGGAACACCGGGGAGCTGTTTTTT.

At least ten counts were recorded for this clonotype. The rearrangement links TRBV20-1 to TRBJ1-1; D not certain. With 6 bases removed from V and 4 bases from J, the gap between germline ends came to 15 bases. This CDR3 is 13 amino acids long. CDR1 is DFQATT, CDR2 SNEGSKA, per germline (reference sequence). Here the CDR3 DNA reads TGCAGTGCCCCCGGGTTAAGGCCCACTGAAGCTTTCTTT. Residues: CSAPGLRPTEAFF.

This clonotype has at least ten counts. This chain links TRBV2 with TRBJ2-5; 10 positions match TRBD1. This CDR3 has 17 amino acids. V trimming: 4 bases; J trimming: 2 bases; junction bases outside the gene matches: 10. CDR1 is SNHLY and CDR2 is FYNNEI in the germline V gene. CDR3 DNA: TGTGCCAGCAGTGGGGGACAGGGGACCACCATACAAGAGACCCAGTACTTC. Amino acid sequence: CASSGGQGTTIQETQYF.

This clonotype came up a few times. The V gene is TRBV3-1, the J gene TRBJ1-5; 8 nucleotides match TRBD1. CDR3 length: 14 residues. J was trimmed by 5 bases and V by 5 bases; bases with no gene match: 5. The germline CDR1 and CDR2 sequences are LGHDT and YNNKEL (reference sequence). This chain's CDR3 is CASSVTGGYQPQHF. As DNA, the CDR3 is TGTGCCAGCAGCGTTACAGGGGGATATCAGCCCCAGCATTTT.

This clonotype was found many times. The V call is TRBV5-4, the J call TRBJ2-2; D might be TRBD1 (6 bases). V gave up 3 bases and J gave up 6 bases, with 9 bases separating them. The germline gives CDR1 SGHNT, CDR2 YYREEE (reference sequence). CDR3 length: 13 residues. The DNA for the CDR3 is TGTGCCAGCAGCTCCAGGGGCCCCGGGGAGCTGTTTTTT. Its translation is CASSSRGPGELFF.

This clonotype occurred many times. The J gene is TRBJ2-2, the V gene TRBV5-1, with D possibly being TRBD1 (5 bases). The CDR3 runs to 15 residues. V was cut by 4 bases and J by 0 bases, with 10 bases left in between. CDR1 is SGHRS, CDR2 YFSETQ, per germline. CDR3 in amino acids: CASSNDRPNTGELFF. CDR3 coding DNA: TGCGCCAGCAGCAATGACAGACCGAACACCGGGGAGCTGTTTTTT. The full variable domain, rest sourced from reference TRBV5-1 and TRBJ2-2, is KAGVTQTPRYLIKTRGQQVTLSCSPISGHRSVSWYQQTPGQGLQFLFEYFSETQRNKGNFPGRFSGRQFSNSRSEMNVSTLELGDSALYLCASSNDRPNTGELFFGEGSRLTVL.

In this sample, this clonotype turned up many times. This chain links TRBV12-3 or TRBV12-4 with TRBJ1-2; 7 nucleotides match TRBD1. The trim removed 7 bases at V and 3 bases at J, leaving 5 bases unmatched. This CDR3 has 13 residues. The CDR3 region is CASIKDRDYGYTF. CDR3 sequence (DNA): TGTGCCAGCATCAAAGACAGGGACTATGGCTACACCTTC.

Many counts were recorded for this clonotype. V usage is TRBV27 and J usage is TRBJ1-1; TRBD1 agrees at 7 bases. Germline lookup yields CDR1 MNHEY and CDR2 SMNVEV (reference sequence). This CDR3 region has 14 residues. V lost 0 bases and J lost 7; bases outside the gene matches: 5. Here the CDR3 reads CASSLSLQGVEAFF. CDR3 DNA sequence: TGTGCCAGCAGTTTATCCTTGCAGGGGGTTGAAGCTTTCTTT.

This clonotype was seen at least ten times. V and J are TRBV20-1 and TRBJ2-2, with 9 positions matching TRBD1. The CDR3 spans 16 residues. Trimming cost V 0 bases and J 7 bases; bases outside gene matches: 9. Germline V lookup: CDR1 DFQATT, CDR2 SNEGSKA (reference sequence). The CDR3 DNA is TGCAGTGCTAGAGATCGCCTGACAGGGGGGGGCGGGGAGCTGTTTTTT. As protein: CSARDRLTGGGGELFF.

This clonotype was observed at least ten times. The V call is TRBV5-1, the J call TRBJ2-1, with TRBD2 matching 13 bases. Germline V gene data show CDR1 as SGHRS and CDR2 as YFSETQ. V was pared by 3 bases and J by 8 bases, with 11 bases of the junction left unmatched. CDR3 length equals 17 residues. This CDR3 is CASSCTGTSGEGYEQFF. The CDR3 DNA reads TGCGCCAGCAGCTGCACCGGGACTAGCGGGGAGGGGTATGAGCAGTTCTTC.

J is TRBJ2-7 and V is TRBV12-3 or TRBV12-4; no firm D call. V lost 6 bases, J lost 6 bases, and 12 bases lay in between. The CDR3 has 12 residues. For the CDR3, the DNA is TGTGCCAGCAGCGGCCCAGTTAGCGAGCAGTACTTC. It is translated as CASSGPVSEQYF.